These T cell receptor beta chains were read from a single sample in a study of CD8 T cells in Susac syndrome. Via MiXCR, TCRdb re-called the immunoSEQ multiplex PCR reads, giving one row per CDR3 protein. Among 200,000 to 250,000 distinct CDR3 sequences listed, around 93% were seen once. Input material: CD4+ T cells from PBMCs. These receptors all stem from a human donor with multiple sclerosis. CDR3s leave out the opening cysteine and the closing phenylalanine or tryptophan. The size of a clone is reported for some rows only, either as once, few or many, or as a class for expanded clones.

.	TRBJ1-2	TRBV29-1	SVGGNGYT
.	TRBJ1-4	TRBV18	ASSPRGTNEKLF
.	TRBJ2-4	TRBV20-1	SAALLGGGTKNIQY
.	TRBJ1-6	TRBV2	ASKGGANSPLH
.	TRBJ1-1	TRBV29-1	SVYRPLGSEAF
.	TRBJ1-1	TRBV3-1	ASSPQEGSTEAF
.	TRBJ2-1	TRBV11-2	ASSNSTGQYNEQF
.	TRBJ2-5	TRBV20-1	SASWLAGKETQY
.	TRBJ2-1	TRBV10-3	AISVAGSYNEQF
.	TRBJ1-5	TRBV20-1	SAREQTGDQPQH
.	TRBJ2-3	TRBV9	ASSAAPSSTDTQY
once	TRBJ1-2	TRBV21-1	ASSKWADRVRGYT
.	TRBJ2-5	TRBV6-6	ASNYGGEETQY
.	TRBJ1-1	TRBV5-1	ASSLAQDSEAF
.	TRBJ1-3	TRBV14	ASSLPGQLRNTIY
.	TRBJ1-1	TRBV18	ASSPGWGNTEAF
.	TRBJ2-5	TRBV30	AWTSSGPGTQY
.	TRBJ2-6	TRBV29-1	SVPAAGANVLT
.	TRBJ2-7	TRBV7-2	ASSLSRDHEQY
few	TRBJ2-3	TRBV29-1	SVGGGTDTQY
once	TRBJ2-2	TRBV27	ASSAYTGGNTGELF
.	TRBJ1-1	TRBV1	TSDHNTEAF
.	TRBJ2-1	TRBV23-1	ASGRTSNNEQF
.	TRBJ1-2	TRBV12-3/TRBV12-4	ASSRRTGQDHGYT
.	TRBJ1-5	TRBV9	ASSPWAGSNQPQH
.	TRBJ2-7	TRBV20-1	SAEAQSSIEQY
.	TRBJ2-7	TRBV23-1	ASSQSLPGQGRYEQY
once	TRBJ2-7	TRBV2	ASKAQGWDEQY
.	TRBJ2-5	TRBV20-1	SARRGLQTQY
.	TRBJ2-3	TRBV30	AWSRGGYTQY
.	TRBJ2-1	TRBV20-1	SAREGINEQF
.	TRBJ2-3	TRBV7-9	ASSLPPPPDTQY
.	TRBJ1-6	TRBV27	ASSLYEGPSLNSPLH
.	TRBJ2-3	TRBV29-1	SVGLERGPTDTQY
.	TRBJ1-1	TRBV29-1	SAGVGGNTEAF
.	TRBJ1-2	TRBV9	ASSVGGEGFYGYT
once	TRBJ1-5	TRBV12-3/TRBV12-4	ASSLGGASPPNQPQH
.	TRBJ1-1	TRBV29-1	SVEGGPEAF
.	TRBJ2-3	TRBV7-8	ASSARGQFTDTQY
.	TRBJ2-7	TRBV20-1	SVPSTAGGRYEQY
.	TRBJ1-2	TRBV4-1	ASSHPVQGLNYGYT
.	TRBJ1-6	TRBV20-1	SARGQGGSPLH
.	TRBJ1-4	TRBV20-1	SASERDEKLF
once	TRBJ2-7	TRBV7-9	ASSPQDSAYEQY
.	TRBJ2-6	TRBV20-1	SAALTNSGANVLT